This T cell receptor (beta chain) emerged from a study of cytomegalovirus exposure and HLA in healthy donors. Regarding the study as a whole: Apart from CMV serostatus, no immune exposure information was available. TCR beta chain V- and J-gene trimming was linked, in a later analysis, to a missense variant in DCLRE1C.

Notes on this clone: Its antigen is currently unknown.

Nominally healthy donors provided the samples, though records likely missed some immune exposures. This CDR3 region has 17 residues. Germline values: CDR1 SNHLY, CDR2 FYNNEI. J was trimmed by 1 base and V by 4 bases; bases with no gene match: 11. The primer mix had 60 Vbeta and 13 Jbeta primers. The assay was immunoSEQ multiplex PCR, and TCRdb's table has in-frame clones only and misses some. The sample shows 72,000 or so clones, roughly 81% of them seen only once. The sample comprised PBMCs. The genes are TRBV2 and TRBJ1-1; TRBD1 agrees at 8 bases. The sequence came from a human donor in good health. The CDR3 sequence: CASSGGGQGGSNTEAFF. The DNA for the CDR3 is TGTGCCAGCAGTGGAGGTGGACAGGGAGGATCGAACACTGAAGCTTTCTTT.